This T cell receptor beta chain is from a study of cytomegalovirus exposure and HLA in healthy donors (dated by TCRdb to the late 2010s). For the wider study: An earlier analysis of some 550 of the donors reported approximately 290 Gb of sequence data and 100 million to 140 million unique TCR beta sequences from about 180 million T cells. Besides the first cohort of around 670 subjects, a separate validation cohort made up of 90 to 150 different subjects was used. Genome-wide SNP genotypes for about 60% of the roughly 700 donors were used in a later genetic analysis, which treated that subset as a discovery cohort. The study combined high-throughput TCR immunosequencing, statistical association of individual TCRs with disease status, and machine learning to predict cytomegalovirus infection status. An early release covering roughly 640 HLA-typed donors comprised about 320 gigabases of sequencing data and around 86 million unique TCR sequences. Every repertoire in the discovery cohort had been generated on one and the same sequencing platform. On average, around 200,000 unique TCR beta nucleotide sequences were sequenced per donor among a few hundred genotyped donors of the cohort, with roughly 20% of those sequences being non-productive. The study profiled the T cell repertoires of hundreds of subjects by immunosequencing and related them to cytomegalovirus serostatus. The number of donors typed differed by locus, with roughly 629-640 for A, B, C, DRB1 and DQB1, around 560 for DQA1, over 600 for DPA1, and some 440 for DPB1. Several DR-DQ haplotypes were handled as single units for association and clustering because linkage in the cohort was strong. A later analysis re-analyzed previously published TCR beta repertoires from 660 or so donors and added high-resolution HLA genotyping to study TCR occurrence patterns. Of the roughly 400 genotyped donors, less than 90% were placed in the genetic ancestry cluster associated with self-reported Caucasian donors. Rather than drawing on any new phenotypic data, the later analysis identified candidate immune exposures from TCR beta sequences and the way those sequences occurred across donors. Donor age, sex, ethnicity and CMV serostatus were compiled alongside the repertoire data. Class I and class II HLA loci were covered by the typing at four-digit resolution. The aim of the study was to test whether cataloging public T cell receptors could identify signatures of past pathogen exposure. To decide whether each TCR beta V gene segment behaved as functional or pseudogenic, an earlier analysis of some 540 of the donors relied on high-throughput TCR beta sequencing. Broad study findings and their caveats: Linkage disequilibrium might explain the correlated functional status among segregating V segments, but an unknown experimental factor could not be excluded. According to the authors, the approach could potentially be generalized to other disease states and immunological phenotypes. Because some donors lacked HLA typing at each locus, the association tests relied only on the typed subset. Only TCR beta chains were sequenced in this cohort, and the absence of alpha or paired-chain data limited detectable features. In an earlier analysis of some 640 of the donors, most TCR beta V segments were observed in productive rearrangements about 87% or about 30% of the time, broadly matching IMGT annotations. V-gene and J-gene trimming of TCR beta chains was associated with a missense DCLRE1C variant in a later genetic analysis, and the association was replicated in an independent cohort. The earlier analysis of around 600 of the donors excluded roughly 17 rarely observed V segments, including chromosome 9 orphons, because counts were too low. In a later analysis, several top co-occurrence clusters were reported to appear linked to parvovirus B19, influenza, CMV and Epstein-Barr virus. Compared with equally common non-associated chains, HLA-associated TCR beta chains in a later analysis were more clonally expanded and had lower generation probabilities. In the study, roughly 160 TCR beta chains were listed as associated with cytomegalovirus. In a later genetic analysis, fewer N-insertions in productive TCRs were reported among donors in an Asian-associated ancestry cluster than the roughly 700-donor mean. A cluster of highly shared sequence variants was judged likely to be a technical artifact of the sequencing pipeline. A further reported finding was that TCR beta sequences accurately predicted the HLA-A and HLA-B alleles for most subjects in the first cohort. When HLA alleles, especially DR and DQ, strongly co-occurred, TCR associations were difficult to assign to individual alleles. In both the original and validation cohorts, the classifier was reported to diagnose cytomegalovirus status with high specificity and sensitivity. Immune exposure information for the cohort was limited to CMV serostatus. A few of the identified cytomegalovirus-associated TCR beta chains were confirmed in vitro to be specific for cytomegalovirus antigens. Most TCR sequences were observed very rarely across donors, whereas some public TCRs were present in many individuals. Specific HLA alleles were associated with 16,951 TCR beta sequences at a false discovery rate of 0.05 in a later analysis. A later analysis found that TCR association rates varied across HLA loci, with DRB1 alleles showing the most associated TCRs and HLA-C alleles the fewest. Some IMGT-functional V segments, including TRBV6-2 and TRBV6-3, could not be told apart with the 87-base-pair reads, so those segments were excluded. According to a later analysis, most CMV-associated TCR beta chains appeared to be HLA-restricted, and the HLA associations seemed to be driven largely by CMV exposure. Roughly uniform sequencing depth across donors was assumed in presence/absence analyses, although this assumption may not hold.

The CDR3, from cysteine to phenylalanine, totals 15 residues. Only the CDR3 portion is preserved as DNA: 45 bases, with reading frame beginning at the first base. CDR1 and CDR2, per the germline V gene, are MDHEN and SYDVKM. V and J lose 1 base and 3 bases, and a span of 10 bases separates them. In total, just over 650 healthy bone marrow donors made up the cohort. At the time of sampling, every cohort member was nominally healthy, though immune exposures that went unrecorded were likely present. The donor was CMV seropositive and was included in the group of 250 to 300 seropositive cohort members. A peripheral blood sample was collected from each donor, and TCR beta sequencing was performed on peripheral blood mononuclear cells. Genomic DNA extraction from the blood cell samples was performed with the Qiagen DNeasy Blood Extraction Kit. Concerning this clone: The clone's antigen remains unknown. No base-level quality is on record; no much larger clone is a single base apart.

To prepare the library, the immunoSEQ multiplex PCR assay was applied. The multiplex PCR relied on a mix of 60 forward primers for TCR Vbeta segments and 13 reverse primers for TCR Jbeta segments. The CDR3 region of rearranged TCR beta genes was amplified from genomic DNA with a multiplex PCR assay. The Illumina HiSeq System was used to sequence the amplified TCR beta libraries as 87-base-pair reads. On the study's bioinformatics: A later analysis counted approximately 84 million unique TCR beta chains across the 690 or so repertoires, and 10 million to 12 million of these chains were shared by at least two donors. Raw reads were error-corrected and collapsed into unique sequences with a nearest-neighbor algorithm that merged closely related sequences to remove PCR and sequencing errors. Alignment of CDR3 sequences to IMGT reference sequences was used to assign V, D and J gene segments. For a sequence to be retained, a match of at least six nucleotides was required to both a V gene segment and a J gene segment. A rearrangement counted as productive if the CDR3 had no stop codons and remained in frame with V and J, and every other rearrangement counted as non-productive. CDR3 was defined by IMGT convention, running from the second conserved V-encoded cysteine to the conserved J-encoded phenylalanine. Sequences without an unambiguous match to a single V gene segment were excluded from the earlier analysis of 450 to 650 of the donors. In an earlier analysis of 587 of the donors, V segments were called functional above 56.7% productive rearrangements and were called segregating when the between-donor standard deviation exceeded 5%. A statistical classification framework was developed to diagnose cytomegalovirus status using the catalog of TCR beta chain sequences. V and J gene assignment, in a later analysis, came from comparing TCR nucleotide sequences with IMGT/GENE-DB human TR gene sequences. In a later analysis, CDR3 sequences and most-parsimonious VDJ recombination scenarios were assigned using the TCRdist pipeline. A later analysis defined each TCR beta chain by its CDR3 amino acid sequence plus V-gene family, and excluded reads lacking a unique V-gene family. As a way to deal with suspected cross-contamination and a sequencing artifact, a later analysis dropped under 600 nucleotide sequences that were highly shared and had low generation probability. For each public chain, a later analysis derived a clonal expansion index from normalized ranks of inferred template counts within each repertoire. Generation probabilities in a later analysis came from a VDJ recombination model fitted to out-of-frame rearrangements, and those results were checked against IGoR. Hypergeometric tests were used in a later analysis to score TCR-TCR, TCR-HLA and TCR-CMV co-occurrence, with a repertoire-size bias correction applied to the TCR pairs. In a later analysis, false discovery rates were estimated by permuting HLA or CMV assignments 20 times. A later analysis grouped co-occurring TCRs with DBSCAN, adding TCRdist sequence similarity when clustering within HLA-allele-positive subsets. Repertoires with fewer than 30,000 or more than 120,000 public chains were left out of co-occurrence clustering, as were several repertoires with anomalous nucleotide sharing. Here the immuneACCESS table is served through TCRdb, limited to in-frame sequences with V and J called. Missing clones are a known gap in these copies; in checked studies unresolved V genes cover under half, and the rest lacks a known reason. The V and J calls and clone size were taken over from that table, and D and trimming were inferred from the DNA. The sample yields over 90,000 clones; about four fifths were counted once. The ten largest account for roughly 3% of the sample.

This receptor chain uses TRBV28 and TRBJ2-4; TRBD2 is a possible D gene, resting on 6 matching bases. The clonotype comes from a female donor in good health and CMV-seropositive. Sequenced: PBMCs. The CDR3 amino acid sequence is: CASSLSGGDKNIQYF. The DNA reads as follows: TGTGCCAGCAGTTTATCCGGAGGGGACAAAAACATTCAGTACTTC.